This TCR beta chain stems from a study of cytomegalovirus exposure and HLA in healthy donors. Some clones are missing from TCRdb's copy, which holds only in-frame ones; the method was immunoSEQ multiplex PCR. The repertoire holds approximately 150,000 clones, about 88% seen once, with around 3.4% in the top ten. Sequences were obtained from PBMCs. The TCR originated in a woman between 18 and 30 years old in good health and CMV-seropositive.

CDR3 nucleotides: TGTGCCAGCAGTTACGGGGCTTCGCGCGAGCAGTACTTC. Protein sequence: CASSYGASREQYF. The chain couples TRBV6-5 to TRBJ2-7, with D perhaps TRBD1 (5 bases). The CDR3 is 13 residues long. V gave up 2 bases and J gave up 6 bases, with 11 bases separating them. Germline CDR1 is MNHEY and CDR2 is SVGAGI.